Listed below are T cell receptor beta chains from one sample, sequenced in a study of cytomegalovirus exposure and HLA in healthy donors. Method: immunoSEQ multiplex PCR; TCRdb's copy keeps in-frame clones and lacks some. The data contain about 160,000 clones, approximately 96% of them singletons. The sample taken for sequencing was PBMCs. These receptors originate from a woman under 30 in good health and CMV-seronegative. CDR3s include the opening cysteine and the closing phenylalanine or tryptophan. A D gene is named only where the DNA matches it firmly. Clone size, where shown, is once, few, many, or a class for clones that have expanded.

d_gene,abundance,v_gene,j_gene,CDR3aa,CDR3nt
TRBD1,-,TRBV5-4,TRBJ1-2,CASRPTGVSGYTF,TGTGCCAGCAGGCCCACAGGGGTCTCTGGCTACACCTTC
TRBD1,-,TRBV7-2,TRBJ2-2,CASSLAGGRNTGELFF,TGTGCCAGCAGCTTAGCAGGGGGCCGAAACACCGGGGAGCTGTTTTTT
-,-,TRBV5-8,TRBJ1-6,CASSLGTGVLSPLHF,TGTGCCAGCAGCTTGGGCACGGGGGTCCTCTCACCCCTCCACTTT
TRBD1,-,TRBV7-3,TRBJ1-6,CASSYTGGSNSPLHF,TGTGCCAGCAGCTATACAGGGGGAAGTAATTCACCCCTCCACTTT
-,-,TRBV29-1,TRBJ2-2,CSVEIYRGQRELFF,TGCAGCGTTGAGATCTATCGGGGTCAGCGGGAGCTGTTTTTT
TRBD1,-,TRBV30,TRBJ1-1,CAWSKGQGWTEAFF,TGTGCCTGGAGTAAGGGACAGGGGTGGACTGAAGCTTTCTTT
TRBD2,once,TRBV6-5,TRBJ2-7,CASSLAGAYEQYF,TGTGCCAGCAGTCTAGCGGGGGCCTACGAGCAGTACTTC
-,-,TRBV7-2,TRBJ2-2,CASSFGSSGELFF,TGTGCCAGCAGCTTCGGGTCCTCCGGGGAGCTGTTTTTT
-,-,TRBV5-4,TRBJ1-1,CASSLSLDTEAFF,TGTGCCAGCAGCTTGAGTCTAGACACTGAAGCTTTCTTT
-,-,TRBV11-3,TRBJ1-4,CASSSRREKLFF,TGTGCCAGCAGCTCGAGGAGGGAAAAACTGTTTTTT
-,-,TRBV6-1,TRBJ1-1,CASRPRSYTEAFF,TGTGCCTCTCGCCCCAGGTCTTACACTGAAGCTTTCTTT
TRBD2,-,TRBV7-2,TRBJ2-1,CASSLGTGTREQFF,TGTGCCAGCAGCTTAGGGACCGGGACTAGAGAGCAGTTCTTC
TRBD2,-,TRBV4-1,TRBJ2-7,CASSQGTAGGEQYF,TGCGCCAGCAGCCAAGGGACGGCGGGGGGCGAGCAGTACTTC
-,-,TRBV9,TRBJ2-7,CASSVGEATYEQYF,TGTGCCAGCAGCGTAGGTGAAGCTACCTACGAGCAGTACTTC
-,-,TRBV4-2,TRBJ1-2,CASSQEPGQRYTF,TGTGCCAGCAGCCAAGAACCGGGACAAAGATACACCTTC
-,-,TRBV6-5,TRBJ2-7,CASSRDPGYEQYF,TGTGCCAGCAGCAGGGATCCCGGCTACGAGCAGTACTTC
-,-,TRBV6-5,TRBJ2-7,CASSLRGLSSYEQYF,TGTGCCAGCAGCCTGCGGGGCCTGAGCTCCTACGAGCAGTACTTC
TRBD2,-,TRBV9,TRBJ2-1,CASTPSGGGALGEQFF,TGTGCCAGCACCCCCAGTGGCGGGGGGGCCCTGGGTGAGCAGTTCTTC
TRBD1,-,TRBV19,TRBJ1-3,CASIGTDSGNTIYF,TGTGCCAGTATCGGGACAGACTCTGGAAACACCATATATTTT
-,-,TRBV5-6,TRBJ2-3,CASSHTIPPEGTLTDTQYF,TGTGCCAGCAGTCACACGATACCACCGGAGGGGACTTTGACAGATACGCAGTATTTT
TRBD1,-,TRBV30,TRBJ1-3,CAWSWQGARGNTIYF,TGTGCCTGGAGTTGGCAGGGGGCGCGTGGAAACACCATATATTTT
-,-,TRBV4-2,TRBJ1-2,CASSQPGQGNYGYTF,TGTGCCAGCAGCCAGCCCGGTCAGGGGAACTATGGCTACACCTTC
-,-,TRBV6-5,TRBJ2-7,CASSFGVAYEQYF,TGTGCCAGCAGTTTTGGTGTAGCCTACGAGCAGTACTTC
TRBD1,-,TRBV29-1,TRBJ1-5,CSVTTGINQPQHF,TGCAGCGTGACGACAGGGATTAATCAGCCCCAGCATTTT
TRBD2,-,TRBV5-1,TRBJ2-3,CASSLGRGGRDTQYF,TGCGCCAGCAGCTTGGGGCGGGGGGGCCGAGATACGCAGTATTTT
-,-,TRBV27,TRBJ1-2,CASSFGGERNYGYTF,TGTGCCAGCAGTTTTGGAGGGGAGAGGAACTATGGCTACACCTTC
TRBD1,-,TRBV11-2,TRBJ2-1,CASSSIRQGTGEQFF,TGTGCCAGCAGCTCAATTAGACAGGGGACCGGGGAGCAGTTCTTC
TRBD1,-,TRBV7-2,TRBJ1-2,CASSPNWETGAGYTF,TGTGCCAGCAGCCCCAATTGGGAGACAGGGGCTGGCTACACCTTC
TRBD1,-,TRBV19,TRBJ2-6,CASSMLTGAANVLTF,TGTGCCAGTAGTATGCTCACAGGGGCGGCCAACGTCCTGACTTTC
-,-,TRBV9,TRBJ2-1,CASTPGAGTAYNEQFF,TGTGCCAGCACCCCAGGGGCGGGGACAGCCTACAATGAGCAGTTCTTC
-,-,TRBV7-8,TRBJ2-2,CASSLVDYFRNTGELFF,TGTGCCAGCAGCTTAGTGGACTACTTCCGGAACACCGGGGAGCTGTTTTTT
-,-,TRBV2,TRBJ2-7,CASRRDSAYEQYF,TGTGCCAGCAGACGGGACTCTGCCTACGAGCAGTACTTC
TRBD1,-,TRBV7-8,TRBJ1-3,CASSHMWDRPEGNTIYF,TGTGCCAGCAGTCATATGTGGGACAGACCCGAGGGAAACACCATATATTTT
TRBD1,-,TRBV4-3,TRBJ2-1,CASSRLGTGQYNEQFF,TGCGCCAGCAGCCGCCTGGGGACAGGGCAATACAATGAGCAGTTCTTC
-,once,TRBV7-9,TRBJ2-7,CASSPARLRAEQYF,TGTGCCAGCAGCCCCGCCCGTCTCAGGGCGGAGCAGTACTTC
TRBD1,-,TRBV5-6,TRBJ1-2,CASSRDRRPYGYTF,TGTGCCAGCAGCCGGGACAGGCGACCCTATGGCTACACCTTC
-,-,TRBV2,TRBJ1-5,CASSERGQGGAPQHF,TGTGCCAGCAGTGAAAGGGGTCAGGGAGGAGCTCCCCAGCATTTT
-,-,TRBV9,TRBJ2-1,CASSQGGQYYNEQFF,TGTGCCAGCAGCCAGGGGGGACAGTACTACAATGAGCAGTTCTTC
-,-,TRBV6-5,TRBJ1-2,CASRTPNYGYTF,TGTGCCAGCAGGACACCGAACTATGGCTACACCTTC
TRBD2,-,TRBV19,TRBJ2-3,CASSMLPAVGGGGPNTQYF,TGTGCCAGTAGTATGCTCCCCGCAGTGGGTGGCGGGGGGCCGAATACGCAGTATTTT
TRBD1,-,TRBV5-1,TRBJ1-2,CASSSNRGSGDGYTF,TGCGCCAGCAGCTCAAACAGGGGAAGCGGTGATGGCTACACCTTC
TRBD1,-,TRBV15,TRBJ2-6,CATSRGRDRGRGANVLTF,TGTGCCACCAGCAGAGGCCGGGACAGGGGGCGTGGGGCCAACGTCCTGACTTTC
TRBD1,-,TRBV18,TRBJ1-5,CASSRGTGGGRNQPQHF,TGTGCCAGCTCACGCGGGACAGGGGGCGGAAGGAATCAGCCCCAGCATTTT
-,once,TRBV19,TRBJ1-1,CASSIDLWQGGTEAFF,TGTGCCAGTAGTATAGATCTATGGCAGGGTGGCACTGAAGCTTTCTTT
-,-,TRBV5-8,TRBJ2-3,CASSFSNTDTQYF,TGTGCCAGCAGCTTCTCTAACACAGATACGCAGTATTTT
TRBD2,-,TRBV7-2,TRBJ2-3,CASSLPTSGGASDTQYF,TGTGCCAGCAGCTTACCCACTAGCGGGGGGGCGTCAGATACGCAGTATTTT
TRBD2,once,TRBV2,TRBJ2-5,CASSEVGGGRETQYF,TGTGCCAGCAGTGAAGTTGGCGGGGGGAGGGAGACCCAGTACTTC
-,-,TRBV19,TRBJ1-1,CASKGQLNTEAFF,TGTGCCAGTAAAGGACAGTTGAACACTGAAGCTTTCTTT